This is a list of T cell receptor beta chains from one sample in a study of CD8+CD57+ T cells in acquired aplastic anemia. TCRdb analysed the reads with MiXCR anew, one entry per CDR3 protein. The sample holds some 200,000 distinct CDR3 sequences, approximately 60% seen once. Sequencing used sorted CD4+, CD8+, or CD8+CD57+ T cells (not recorded which) from PBMCs. These receptors all come from a human donor in good health. The CDR3 runs from the conserved cysteine through the conserved F or W. The D gene is left open where the match is weak. Clone sizes are given selectively: once, few, many, or a class where the clone is expanded.

D gene,J gene,V gene,clone size,CDR3 DNA,CDR3 protein
NA,TRBJ2-1,TRBV14,NA,TGTGCCAGCAGCCAAGGGGCTAGCTCCTACAATGAGCAGTTCTTC,CASSQGASSYNEQFF
TRBD2,TRBJ2-7,TRBV5-5,many,TGTGCCAGCAGCTTGTCCGGGGGGACTCCCTACGAGCAGTACTTC,CASSLSGGTPYEQYF
NA,TRBJ2-1,TRBV2,NA,TGTGCCAGCAGTGTCCAGTACAATGAGCAGTTCTTC,CASSVQYNEQFF
NA,TRBJ1-1,TRBV7-3,once,TGTGCCAGCAGCTTAATGGGGAGCACTGGAGCTTTCTTT,CASSLMGSTGAFF
TRBD1,TRBJ2-7,TRBV4-1,NA,TGCGCCAGCAGCTGGGACAGGGAGTTTTACGAGCAGTACTTC,CASSWDREFYEQYF
NA,TRBJ2-7,TRBV7-2,NA,TGCGCCAGCAGCCAAGCTCGGGGGAACTACGAGCAGTACTTC,CASSQARGNYEQYF
NA,TRBJ2-7,TRBV2,NA,TGTGCCAGCAGTGAAGGATCGGTCGAGCAGTACTTC,CASSEGSVEQYF
NA,TRBJ2-7,TRBV10-1,NA,TGCGCCAGCAGTCCTGGGAAGGTCCAGTACTTC,CASSPGKVQYF
TRBD1,TRBJ1-1,TRBV19,NA,TGTGCCAGTAGTATGACAGGGGGTGTTACTGAAGCTTTCTTT,CASSMTGGVTEAFF
NA,TRBJ2-1,TRBV10-3,NA,TGTGCCATCAGTGAGACGGAAGGCTACAATGAGCAGTTCTTC,CAISETEGYNEQFF
NA,TRBJ2-5,TRBV4-2,few,TGTGCCAGCAGCCAAGGGACAAGGGAGACCCAGTACTTC,CASSQGTRETQYF
TRBD2,TRBJ2-7,TRBV7-2,NA,TGTGCCAGCAGCCAATTCCAGCGGGAGACTTACGAGCAGTACTTC,CASSQFQRETYEQYF
TRBD2,TRBJ2-5,TRBV10-2,NA,TGCGCCAGCAGTCAGGGACTAGCGGGGGGGCTAGAGACCCAGTACTTC,CASSQGLAGGLETQYF
TRBD2,TRBJ2-7,TRBV6-1,NA,TGTGCCAGCAGTGAGAAGGGGACTAGCGGGAGATCGCAGTACTTC,CASSEKGTSGRSQYF
NA,TRBJ1-2,TRBV20-1,NA,TGCAGTGTGGCTGGGGTGGACTATGGCTACACCTTC,CSVAGVDYGYTF
NA,TRBJ2-7,TRBV19,many,TGTGCCAGTAGTATAGGTCAGGCCTACGAGCAGTACTTC,CASSIGQAYEQYF
TRBD2,TRBJ2-7,TRBV6-6,NA,TGTGCCAGCAGGGGAGGACTAGTCCACGAGCAGTACTTC,CASRGGLVHEQYF
NA,TRBJ1-1,TRBV7-2,NA,TGTGCCAGCAGACGTCGGACAGACCTCATGAACACTGAAGCTTTCTTT,CASRRRTDLMNTEAFF
NA,TRBJ1-2,TRBV14,many,TGTGCCTCGAGAGGGCGGGAAAGGGATGGCTACACCTTC,CASRGRERDGYTF
NA,TRBJ1-2,TRBV7-8,few,TGTGCCAGCAGCCCAGAGGGACGAGCAGCTGGCTACACCTTC,CASSPEGRAAGYTF
TRBD2,TRBJ2-1,TRBV2,NA,TGTGCCAGCAGGCAGGAACTAGCGCTGAGCTCCTACAATGAGCAGTTCTTC,CASRQELALSSYNEQFF
NA,TRBJ2-7,TRBV4-3,NA,TGCGCCAGCAGCCAAGAAGTCGGATACTCCTACGAGCAGTACTTC,CASSQEVGYSYEQYF
TRBD1,TRBJ2-2,TRBV20-1,many,TGCAGTGCTAGTGAGGGGGCGCGGATCGGGGAGCTGTTTTTT,CSASEGARIGELFF
NA,TRBJ1-1,TRBV19,NA,TGTGCCAGTAGTATGGCACTAAACACTGAAGCTTTCTTT,CASSMALNTEAFF
NA,TRBJ2-5,TRBV11-2,NA,TGTGCCAGCAGCTTAGAGCGAGAGGGGGACCAAGAGACCCAGTACTTC,CASSLEREGDQETQYF
TRBD1,TRBJ1-6,TRBV2,NA,TGTGCCAGCAGGGGGACAGGGTCAAGTTCACCCCTCCACTTT,CASRGTGSSSPLHF
NA,TRBJ2-2,TRBV20-1,NA,TGCAGTGCTAGAGGGCCCGATACCACCGGGGAGCTGTTTTTT,CSARGPDTTGELFF
NA,TRBJ2-7,TRBV4-1,many,TGCGCCAGCAGCCGAGGACCGTTCTACGAGCAGTACTTC,CASSRGPFYEQYF
TRBD2,TRBJ2-3,TRBV19,many,TGTGCCAGTAGTCCGGGACTAGCGGGATACCCAGATACGCAGTATTTT,CASSPGLAGYPDTQYF
NA,TRBJ1-1,TRBV2,NA,TGTGCCAGCTTCATAAGCAGGGTGAACACTGAAGCTTTCTTT,CASFISRVNTEAFF
NA,TRBJ2-1,TRBV25-1,few,TGTGCCAGCTCCAGGACGGCCTCCTACAATGAGCAGTTCTTC,CASSRTASYNEQFF
NA,TRBJ1-5,TRBV29-1,NA,TGCAGCGCAATCACAGGGAATCAGCCCCAGCATTTT,CSAITGNQPQHF